Listed below are T cell receptor beta chains from one sample, sequenced in a study of cytomegalovirus exposure and HLA in healthy donors. Sequenced by immunoSEQ multiplex PCR; TCRdb stores in-frame clones only, minus some. The table lists just over 80,000 clones, approximately 96% of them singletons, with about 1.3% in the top ten. The sequencing input was PBMCs. The receptors derive from a young woman in good health and CMV-seronegative. The CDR3 runs from the conserved cysteine through the conserved F or W. A D gene is named only where the DNA matches it firmly. The listing skips clone size in some rows; elsewhere it reads once, few, many or a size class.

-,TRBV4-2,TRBJ1-6,TRBD1,TGTGCCAGCAGCCAAGATCGAGACAGGGCCCGGGATTCACCCCTCCACTTT,CASSQDRDRARDSPLHF
-,TRBV5-1,TRBJ2-1,-,TGCGCCAGCAGCCAGGGCCTCGACAATGAGCAGTTCTTC,CASSQGLDNEQFF
-,TRBV11-2,TRBJ1-4,TRBD1,TGTGCCAGCAGCAAACTACAGGGGTCTAATGAAAAACTGTTTTTT,CASSKLQGSNEKLFF
-,TRBV5-1,TRBJ1-1,-,TGCGCCAGCAGCTTGGCCTCAGGCATGAACACTGAAGCTTTCTTT,CASSLASGMNTEAFF
-,TRBV9,TRBJ2-7,-,TGTGCCAGCAGCGTAGAAGGCAGGGGAGGGTACGAGCAGTACTTC,CASSVEGRGGYEQYF
-,TRBV18,TRBJ2-3,TRBD2,TGTGCCAGCTCACCAGGGCTAGCGGGAGGGCCAGGCACAGATACGCAGTATTTT,CASSPGLAGGPGTDTQYF
-,TRBV18,TRBJ1-1,-,TGTGCCAGCTCACAAACAGGGAACACTGAAGCTTTCTTT,CASSQTGNTEAFF
-,TRBV7-9,TRBJ2-2,TRBD1,TGTGCCAGCCCGACAGGGGGGGAGACCGGGGAGCTGTTTTTT,CASPTGGETGELFF
-,TRBV15,TRBJ2-3,TRBD2,TGTGCCACCAGCAGAGACCCGACTAGCGGAGACACAGATACGCAGTATTTT,CATSRDPTSGDTDTQYF
-,TRBV7-2,TRBJ1-2,TRBD1,TGTGCCAGCAGCTCCTGGGACAGGGATATGGACTATGGCTACACCTTC,CASSSWDRDMDYGYTF
-,TRBV10-3,TRBJ1-6,-,TGTGCCACGACAGGCCCCCAATTCTCACCCCTCCACTTT,CATTGPQFSPLHF
-,TRBV7-2,TRBJ1-1,TRBD1,TGTGCCAGCAGCACTCAGGGGGGAAGCACTGAAGCTTTCTTT,CASSTQGGSTEAFF
-,TRBV6-5,TRBJ2-7,-,TGTGCCAGCAGAATAGCGTTCGAGCAGTACTTC,CASRIAFEQYF
once,TRBV4-1,TRBJ1-1,-,TGCGCCAGCAGCCTCCTGGCAGGGTTGGACACTGAAGCTTTCTTT,CASSLLAGLDTEAFF
-,TRBV5-1,TRBJ2-7,TRBD1,TGCGCCAGCAGCTACACCCTGACAGGGGGCTTTTCCTACGAGCAGTACTTC,CASSYTLTGGFSYEQYF
-,TRBV7-8,TRBJ2-1,TRBD2,TGTGCCAGCAGTCCACCTTCGGGACTACACTACAATGAGCAGTTCTTC,CASSPPSGLHYNEQFF
once,TRBV10-1,TRBJ1-2,TRBD1,TGCGCCAGCAGCTCCGGACAGGGCGGGGATGGCTACACCTTC,CASSSGQGGDGYTF
-,TRBV11-2,TRBJ2-7,TRBD2,TGTGCCAGCAGCTCCCCCGCCCGACTAGCCAACGAGCAGTACTTC,CASSSPARLANEQYF
-,TRBV6-5,TRBJ1-2,TRBD1,TGTGCCAGCACCCAGGGGGACAGGGATGGCTACACCTTC,CASTQGDRDGYTF
-,TRBV30,TRBJ1-2,-,TGTGCCTGGGGGAGGTTGGGATACCGCTATGGCTACACCTTC,CAWGRLGYRYGYTF
-,TRBV19,TRBJ2-7,TRBD2,TGTGCCAGTAGTCGAACACTAGCGCCTAGCTCCTACGAGCAGTACTTC,CASSRTLAPSSYEQYF
-,TRBV5-1,TRBJ2-7,TRBD1,TGCGCCAGCAGCTTTGGTTGGGGACAGGCCCCCTACGAGCAGTACTTC,CASSFGWGQAPYEQYF
-,TRBV5-1,TRBJ2-7,TRBD2,TGCGCCAGCAGCTTGGCGACTAGCCTCGTATGGCCCTACGAGCAGTACTTC,CASSLATSLVWPYEQYF
-,TRBV19,TRBJ2-7,-,TGTGCCAGTAGAGAAAGACAGCGCTCCTACTACGAGCAGTACTTC,CASRERQRSYYEQYF
-,TRBV7-9,TRBJ1-6,-,TGTGCCAGCAGCTTTGTTAGAGACAGTAATTCACCCCTCCACTTT,CASSFVRDSNSPLHF
-,TRBV9,TRBJ2-1,TRBD2,TGTGCCAGCAGCCCCGAGGGCGGGAGGGCCTTGAGTGAGCAGTTCTTC,CASSPEGGRALSEQFF
-,TRBV7-8,TRBJ1-5,-,TGTGCCAGCAGCTTCGGACAGTATCAGCCCCAGCATTTT,CASSFGQYQPQHF
-,TRBV11-2,TRBJ2-1,TRBD2,TGTGCCAGCAGCTTAGAGGTCGCGGGAGGGCTGTTCTTC,CASSLEVAGGLFF
-,TRBV2,TRBJ1-2,TRBD1,TGTGCCAGCATAGGGACAGGATCCCACTATGGCTACACCTTC,CASIGTGSHYGYTF
-,TRBV19,TRBJ1-1,-,TGTGCCAGTAGTATAGTGGCAGACTACACTGAAGCTTTCTTT,CASSIVADYTEAFF
-,TRBV25-1,TRBJ2-7,-,TGTGCCAGCAGTGAATTAGAACTACAGCAGTACTTC,CASSELELQQYF
-,TRBV19,TRBJ2-7,TRBD1,TGTGCCAGTAGTATAGACGGGACAGGTCGCGAGCAGTACTTC,CASSIDGTGREQYF
-,TRBV19,TRBJ2-7,-,TGTGCCAGTAGTATAGGTCCTGCGCCTTCCTACGAGCAGTACTTC,CASSIGPAPSYEQYF
-,TRBV5-4,TRBJ2-3,-,TGTGCCAGCAGCTTGGGTCGGGACTCTTACACAGATACGCAGTATTTT,CASSLGRDSYTDTQYF
-,TRBV29-1,TRBJ2-5,TRBD2,TGCAGCGTGGGCGGGACTAGCGGGAGGCGGCAAGAGACCCAGTACTTC,CSVGGTSGRRQETQYF
-,TRBV2,TRBJ2-2,TRBD2,TGTGCCAGCCAGATGCTAGCGGGAGGGCCATCAGTCACCGGGGAGCTGTTTTTT,CASQMLAGGPSVTGELFF
-,TRBV27,TRBJ1-5,-,TGTGCCAGCAGTATAGCCGGCAATCAGCCCCAGCATTTT,CASSIAGNQPQHF
-,TRBV5-6,TRBJ2-4,TRBD2,TGTGCCAGCAGCCCGGGGGGGGCCGGGGTCCGGACCAAAAACATTCAGTACTTC,CASSPGGAGVRTKNIQYF
-,TRBV19,TRBJ1-5,-,TGTGCCAGTAGTATCTTTTATGAGGAATCGAGCAATCAGCCCCAGCATTTT,CASSIFYEESSNQPQHF
once,TRBV7-2,TRBJ2-2,TRBD2,TGTGCCAGCAGCTTAGGACGGGGCGGGAGCAGCTTCACCGGGGAGCTGTTTTTT,CASSLGRGGSSFTGELFF
-,TRBV6-6,TRBJ2-7,-,TGTGCCAGCAGCCTGAACAGGTACGAGCAGTACTTC,CASSLNRYEQYF
-,TRBV2,TRBJ2-3,-,TGTGCCAGCAGTGAGTCCAGGGCAGATACGCAGTATTTT,CASSESRADTQYF
-,TRBV4-1,TRBJ2-1,TRBD2,TGCGCCAGCAGCCAAGTAGTTGCGGGAGTGACTAACAATGAGCAGTTCTTC,CASSQVVAGVTNNEQFF
-,TRBV5-1,TRBJ1-4,TRBD1,TGCGCCAGCAGCAGTACCGGGACAGGCGTAGAAAAACTGTTTTTT,CASSSTGTGVEKLFF
-,TRBV23-1,TRBJ2-1,TRBD2,TGCGCCAGCAGTAGAAGCGGGAGGAACAATGAGCAGTTCTTC,CASSRSGRNNEQFF
-,TRBV4-1,TRBJ2-2,-,TGCGCCAACGGGGGAGTAGCGGATATCAACACCGGGGAGCTGTTTTTT,CANGGVADINTGELFF
-,TRBV30,TRBJ2-1,TRBD1,TGTGCCTGGTTTGGGACAGGATCGTACAATGAGCAGTTCTTC,CAWFGTGSYNEQFF
-,TRBV5-6,TRBJ1-1,-,TGTGCCAGCAGCTTTGTGGTACAGCTAAAGAACACTGAAGCTTTCTTT,CASSFVVQLKNTEAFF
once,TRBV6-1,TRBJ1-5,TRBD1,TGTGCCAGCAGCGAGACAGGGTTTAATCAGCCCCAGCATTTT,CASSETGFNQPQHF
-,TRBV6-5,TRBJ2-7,-,TGTGCCAGCAGTTTCCTGGCGAAGGCGGGATCCTACGAGCAGTACTTC,CASSFLAKAGSYEQYF
few,TRBV6-1,TRBJ1-5,-,TGTGCCAGCAGTACTCGCCATCAGCCCCAGCATTTT,CASSTRHQPQHF
-,TRBV9,TRBJ2-7,-,TGTGCCAGCAGCGTAGGGCAGGTCCCCTACGAGCAGTACTTC,CASSVGQVPYEQYF
-,TRBV27,TRBJ1-6,TRBD1,TGTGCCAGCAGTCCATGGGACAGTCCTAATTCACCCCTCCACTTT,CASSPWDSPNSPLHF
-,TRBV7-6,TRBJ2-6,TRBD1,TGTGCCAGCAGCTTTAGCTATAGGGACAGGGGGCTTGGGGCCAACGTCCTGACTTTC,CASSFSYRDRGLGANVLTF
-,TRBV2,TRBJ1-6,-,TGTGCCAGCAGTATCCGACGGGAAAATTCACCCCTCCACTTT,CASSIRRENSPLHF
-,TRBV29-1,TRBJ1-5,TRBD1,TGCAGCGCTTTGGACAGGGGGCTCCCCAATCAGCCCCAGCATTTT,CSALDRGLPNQPQHF
-,TRBV14,TRBJ2-1,TRBD2,TGTGCCAGCAGCCCACGTAGGACTAGCGGGGGTTACAATGAGCAGTTCTTC,CASSPRRTSGGYNEQFF